A selection of T cell receptor beta chains follows, all from one sample in a study of siplizumab effects on memory and regulatory T cells. TCRdb's copy holds only in-frame clones and misses some; the assay was immunoSEQ multiplex PCR. This sample yields around 87,000 clones, of which 70% to 90% are seen a single time; about 16% belongs to the top ten. Sequencing used CD4+ T cells sorted from blood. The receptors stem from a human donor in good health. CDR3s include the opening cysteine and the closing phenylalanine or tryptophan. A D gene is named only where the DNA matches it firmly. Only some rows state a clone size, as once, few, many or a class for expanded clones.

clone size: once
V gene: TRBV7-9
J gene: TRBJ2-1
D gene: .
CDR3 DNA: TGTGCCAGCAGCCGCTCGGGCTCCGAGTCCTACAATGAGCAGTTCTTC
CDR3 protein: CASSRSGSESYNEQFF

clone size: .
V gene: TRBV29-1
J gene: TRBJ1-1
D gene: .
CDR3 DNA: TGCAGCGCCCCTAGCCCAGGGGTGAAGAACACTGAAGCTTTCTTT
CDR3 protein: CSAPSPGVKNTEAFF

clone size: .
V gene: TRBV18
J gene: TRBJ1-1
D gene: .
CDR3 DNA: TGTGCCAGCTCACCACGGCCGGGCGGGGACGGCACTGAAGCTTTCTTT
CDR3 protein: CASSPRPGGDGTEAFF

clone size: .
V gene: TRBV5-5
J gene: TRBJ2-1
D gene: .
CDR3 DNA: TGTGCCAGCAGCTCGACAGGAAACGCCAATGAGCAGTTCTTC
CDR3 protein: CASSSTGNANEQFF

clone size: .
V gene: TRBV19
J gene: TRBJ2-5
D gene: TRBD2
CDR3 DNA: TGTGCCAGTAGATCTAGCGGGACTCAAGAGACCCAGTACTTC
CDR3 protein: CASRSSGTQETQYF

clone size: .
V gene: TRBV7-9
J gene: TRBJ2-1
D gene: TRBD2
CDR3 DNA: TGTGCCAGCAGGGCCGGGACTAGCGGGTACAATGAGCAGTTCTTC
CDR3 protein: CASRAGTSGYNEQFF

clone size: .
V gene: TRBV7-9
J gene: TRBJ2-4
D gene: .
CDR3 DNA: TGTGCCAGCAGCTTTGCCGGGGTAAAAAACATTCAGTACTTC
CDR3 protein: CASSFAGVKNIQYF

clone size: .
V gene: TRBV5-4
J gene: TRBJ2-2
D gene: TRBD2
CDR3 DNA: TGTGCCAGCAGCTTGAAGAGATTAGCGGGAGGGGTCACCGGGGAGCTGTTTTTT
CDR3 protein: CASSLKRLAGGVTGELFF

clone size: few
V gene: TRBV30
J gene: TRBJ1-1
D gene: .
CDR3 DNA: TGTGCCTGGAGTGTACCAACGGTGAGTGCTTTCTTT
CDR3 protein: CAWSVPTVSAFF

clone size: .
V gene: TRBV6-5
J gene: TRBJ1-1
D gene: .
CDR3 DNA: TGTGCCAGCAGTTCCCCCCGGGGCCGGGACCGGGGAGAAGCTTTCTTT
CDR3 protein: CASSSPRGRDRGEAFF

clone size: .
V gene: TRBV2
J gene: TRBJ1-5
D gene: .
CDR3 DNA: TGTGCCAGCAGTGAAGAAAGAGATCAGCCCCAGCATTTT
CDR3 protein: CASSEERDQPQHF

clone size: .
V gene: TRBV29-1
J gene: TRBJ2-1
D gene: TRBD2
CDR3 DNA: TGCAGCGTTATGCCGACTAGCGGGCGCGGTGAGCAGTTCTTC
CDR3 protein: CSVMPTSGRGEQFF

clone size: .
V gene: TRBV18
J gene: TRBJ2-5
D gene: TRBD2
CDR3 DNA: TGTGCCAGCTCACCGAAACTAGCGGGAGGATCAGAGACCCAGTACTTC
CDR3 protein: CASSPKLAGGSETQYF

clone size: .
V gene: TRBV4-2
J gene: TRBJ1-5
D gene: .
CDR3 DNA: TGTGCCAGCAGCCAAGAAGGGTATCGGGGGGAGCAGCCCCAGCATTTT
CDR3 protein: CASSQEGYRGEQPQHF

clone size: .
V gene: TRBV21-1
J gene: TRBJ1-1
D gene: .
CDR3 DNA: TGTGCCAGCAGCTTGGACGGACAGCCGAACACTGAAGCTTTCTTT
CDR3 protein: CASSLDGQPNTEAFF

clone size: .
V gene: TRBV6-1
J gene: TRBJ2-7
D gene: .
CDR3 DNA: TGTGCCAGCAGTGAAAGGGCCCCCCTGGGCGAGCAGTACTTC
CDR3 protein: CASSERAPLGEQYF

clone size: .
V gene: TRBV10-3
J gene: TRBJ2-1
D gene: TRBD1
CDR3 DNA: TGTGCCATCAGGGACAGGTCCCGCTCCTACAATGAGCAGTTCTTC
CDR3 protein: CAIRDRSRSYNEQFF

clone size: .
V gene: TRBV28
J gene: TRBJ2-1
D gene: .
CDR3 DNA: TGTGCCACATCCTCCTACAATGAGCAGTTCTTC
CDR3 protein: CATSSYNEQFF

clone size: .
V gene: TRBV4-1
J gene: TRBJ1-1
D gene: TRBD1
CDR3 DNA: TGCGCCAGCAGCCAAGAAACGACAGGGACGAGGACTGAAGCTTTCTTT
CDR3 protein: CASSQETTGTRTEAFF

clone size: .
V gene: TRBV7-9
J gene: TRBJ2-7
D gene: TRBD2
CDR3 DNA: TGTGCCAGCAGCCGCGATAGCGGGAGGGCACACGAGCAGTACTTC
CDR3 protein: CASSRDSGRAHEQYF

clone size: .
V gene: TRBV12-5
J gene: TRBJ2-3
D gene: TRBD2
CDR3 DNA: TGTGCTAGTGCCCGAACCCGGACTAGCGGGAGGGCCGGCCCAGATACGCAGTATTTT
CDR3 protein: CASARTRTSGRAGPDTQYF

clone size: once
V gene: TRBV7-3
J gene: TRBJ2-2
D gene: .
CDR3 DNA: TGTGCCAGCAGCTTGTTGGGAGCGACCGGGGAGCTGTTTTTT
CDR3 protein: CASSLLGATGELFF

clone size: .
V gene: TRBV5-6
J gene: TRBJ1-1
D gene: .
CDR3 DNA: TGTGCCAGCAGCCATATCGGGGCCCGGGACACTGAAGCTTTCTTT
CDR3 protein: CASSHIGARDTEAFF

clone size: .
V gene: TRBV29-1
J gene: TRBJ2-3
D gene: .
CDR3 DNA: TGCAGCGTTGAATCGGGCAGTGGGGCAGATACGCAGTATTTT
CDR3 protein: CSVESGSGADTQYF

clone size: few
V gene: TRBV27
J gene: TRBJ2-3
D gene: TRBD2
CDR3 DNA: TGTGCCAGCAGTTCATTGGGGGGCGGGAGGGCAGATACGCAGTATTTT
CDR3 protein: CASSSLGGGRADTQYF

clone size: .
V gene: TRBV5-5
J gene: TRBJ2-3
D gene: TRBD2
CDR3 DNA: TGTGCCAGCAGCGCCCCTAGCGGGCCTAGCACAGATACGCAGTATTTT
CDR3 protein: CASSAPSGPSTDTQYF

clone size: .
V gene: TRBV12-2
J gene: TRBJ1-6
D gene: .
CDR3 DNA: TGTGCAAGTCGAGAAACAGGTCTCTATAATTCACCCCTCCACTTT
CDR3 protein: CASRETGLYNSPLHF

clone size: .
V gene: TRBV5-4
J gene: TRBJ2-5
D gene: TRBD2
CDR3 DNA: TGTGCCAGCAGCTTGTCCGGGGGAGGGACGGAGACCCAGTACTTC
CDR3 protein: CASSLSGGGTETQYF

clone size: .
V gene: TRBV27
J gene: TRBJ2-2
D gene: .
CDR3 DNA: TGTGCCAGCAGTTTATCCGGGGCCGGGGAGCTGTTTTTT
CDR3 protein: CASSLSGAGELFF

clone size: .
V gene: TRBV29-1
J gene: TRBJ2-1
D gene: .
CDR3 DNA: TGCAGCGTTGGTGGACAGTCCTACAATGAGCAGTTCTTC
CDR3 protein: CSVGGQSYNEQFF

clone size: .
V gene: TRBV9
J gene: TRBJ1-1
D gene: .
CDR3 DNA: TGTGCCAGCAGCGTAGGGGGGCGGTTGAACACTGAAGCTTTCTTT
CDR3 protein: CASSVGGRLNTEAFF

clone size: .
V gene: TRBV10-3
J gene: TRBJ2-7
D gene: TRBD2
CDR3 DNA: TGTGCCATCAGTGAGGGCGGGAGGGCCGGCGAGCAGTACTTC
CDR3 protein: CAISEGGRAGEQYF

clone size: .
V gene: TRBV19
J gene: TRBJ2-1
D gene: TRBD2
CDR3 DNA: TGTGCCAGTAGTACACTAGCGGGAGTCGTCAATGAGCAGTTCTTC
CDR3 protein: CASSTLAGVVNEQFF

clone size: once
V gene: TRBV7-9
J gene: TRBJ2-1
D gene: .
CDR3 DNA: TGTGCCAGCAGCGCCTCTGTGGGCAATGAGCAGTTCTTC
CDR3 protein: CASSASVGNEQFF

clone size: .
V gene: TRBV12-5
J gene: TRBJ2-7
D gene: .
CDR3 DNA: TGTGCTAGTGGTTTGGCATTAGGAAGTACTTCCTACGAGCAGTACTTC
CDR3 protein: CASGLALGSTSYEQYF

clone size: .
V gene: TRBV30
J gene: TRBJ1-6
D gene: .
CDR3 DNA: TGTGCCTGGGGCCTCGGGAGGGGCGCTTCACCCCTCCACTTT
CDR3 protein: CAWGLGRGASPLHF

clone size: .
V gene: TRBV28
J gene: TRBJ1-1
D gene: TRBD1
CDR3 DNA: TGTGCCAGCAAGACAGGGGGAGGAGTGAACACTGAAGCTTTCTTT
CDR3 protein: CASKTGGGVNTEAFF

clone size: .
V gene: TRBV5-1
J gene: TRBJ1-1
D gene: .
CDR3 DNA: TGCGCCAGCAGCCCGCGGACGGCGAACACTGAAGCTTTCTTT
CDR3 protein: CASSPRTANTEAFF

clone size: .
V gene: TRBV11-2
J gene: TRBJ2-1
D gene: TRBD2
CDR3 DNA: TGTGCCAGCAGCACGACTAGCGGGAGGTCGGTTGAGCAGTTCTTC
CDR3 protein: CASSTTSGRSVEQFF

clone size: once
V gene: TRBV9
J gene: TRBJ1-1
D gene: .
CDR3 DNA: TGTGCCAGCAGTGCCGGGCCATTCGAGGGAGAAGCTTTCTTT
CDR3 protein: CASSAGPFEGEAFF

clone size: .
V gene: TRBV14
J gene: TRBJ2-3
D gene: TRBD1
CDR3 DNA: TGTGCCAGCAGCCAGCCTCCCCGAGGGACAGGGAGACCCGGGGCGCAGTATTTT
CDR3 protein: CASSQPPRGTGRPGAQYF

clone size: .
V gene: TRBV11-3
J gene: TRBJ2-7
D gene: TRBD1
CDR3 DNA: TGTGCCACCCCTGTAACAGGGGGCTCCTACGAGCAGTACTTC
CDR3 protein: CATPVTGGSYEQYF

clone size: .
V gene: TRBV4-1
J gene: TRBJ2-2
D gene: TRBD2
CDR3 DNA: TGCGCCAGCAGCTCCCCGACTAGCGGCAGGAACACCGGGGAGCTGTTTTTT
CDR3 protein: CASSSPTSGRNTGELFF

clone size: .
V gene: TRBV5-1
J gene: TRBJ1-5
D gene: .
CDR3 DNA: TGCGCCAGCAGCTTGGGGACACAGGGAGGGGGGCAGCCCCAGCATTTT
CDR3 protein: CASSLGTQGGGQPQHF

clone size: once
V gene: TRBV2
J gene: TRBJ2-7
D gene: TRBD1
CDR3 DNA: TGTGCCAGCGCCCGGGGACAGCCAAGCTCCTACGAGCAGTACTTC
CDR3 protein: CASARGQPSSYEQYF

clone size: .
V gene: TRBV29-1
J gene: TRBJ2-1
D gene: .
CDR3 DNA: TGCAGCGTTGCGGACGGACTCTCCTACAATGAGCAGTTCTTC
CDR3 protein: CSVADGLSYNEQFF

clone size: .
V gene: TRBV14
J gene: TRBJ2-1
D gene: .
CDR3 DNA: TGTGCCAGCAGCTACCGAGGAGCCTCCTACAATGAGCAGTTCTTC
CDR3 protein: CASSYRGASYNEQFF

clone size: .
V gene: TRBV29-1
J gene: TRBJ2-5
D gene: .
CDR3 DNA: TGCAGCGTGAATCCGGGGAGTGAGACCCAGTACTTC
CDR3 protein: CSVNPGSETQYF

clone size: .
V gene: TRBV7-2
J gene: TRBJ2-7
D gene: TRBD2
CDR3 DNA: TGTGCCAGCAGCTTAGTTGGCGGGAGAGACTCCTACGAGCAGTACTTC
CDR3 protein: CASSLVGGRDSYEQYF

clone size: .
V gene: TRBV9
J gene: TRBJ2-3
D gene: .
CDR3 DNA: TGTGCCAGCAGCGTAGGGGTCAGAGGGACAACCGGGACAGATACGCAGTATTTT
CDR3 protein: CASSVGVRGTTGTDTQYF

clone size: .
V gene: TRBV11-3
J gene: TRBJ2-7
D gene: .
CDR3 DNA: TGTGCCAGCTCCCCCCGGCGATCCTACGAGCAGTACTTC
CDR3 protein: CASSPRRSYEQYF

clone size: .
V gene: TRBV7-9
J gene: TRBJ1-1
D gene: TRBD1
CDR3 DNA: TGTGCCAGCAGCCAGGGGGCTAATACCTTCATGAACACTGAAGCTTTCTTT
CDR3 protein: CASSQGANTFMNTEAFF